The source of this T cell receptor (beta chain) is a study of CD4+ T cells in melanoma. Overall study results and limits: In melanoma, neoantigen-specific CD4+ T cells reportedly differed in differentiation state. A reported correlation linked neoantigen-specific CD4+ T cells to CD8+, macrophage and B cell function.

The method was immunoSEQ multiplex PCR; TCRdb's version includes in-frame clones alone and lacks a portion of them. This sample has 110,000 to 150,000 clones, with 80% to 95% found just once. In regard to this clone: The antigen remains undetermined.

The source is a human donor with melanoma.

CDR3 bases: TGTGCCACCAGCAGGGGACAGGGTGGCTCTGGAAACACCATATATTTT. It specifies CATSRGQGGSGNTIYF. The chain combines TRBV15 with TRBJ1-3; the match to TRBD1 covers 9 bases. Germline CDR1 LNHNV, CDR2 YYDKDF (reference sequence). J was trimmed by 0 bases and V by 3 bases; bases with no gene match: 3. The CDR3 is 16 residues long.